A selection of T cell receptor beta chains follows, all from one sample in a study of blood T cell repertoires in COVID-19. The table came from immunoSEQ multiplex PCR; TCRdb's copy has only in-frame clones and leaves some out. Among a few hundred thousand clones listed, 88% were seen once. Sequenced sample: PBMCs or T cells enriched from blood (not recorded which). The receptors derive from a woman in her 40s who had been exposed to COVID-19. Both conserved end residues are part of each CDR3. Fields, in order: D gene, clone size, V gene, J gene, CDR3 protein, CDR3 DNA. D genes are given only for firm matches. Not every row has a clone size; where given, it reads once, few, many or a size class.

D: TRBD2
size: -
V: TRBV7-3
J: TRBJ2-2
CDR3: CASSLRPGGVTGELFF
DNA: TGTGCCAGCAGCTTACGACCGGGAGGCGTCACCGGGGAGCTGTTTTTT

D: -
size: -
V: TRBV19
J: TRBJ1-5
CDR3: CASSLQGFGNQPQHF
DNA: TGTGCCAGTAGTCTTCAGGGGTTTGGCAATCAGCCCCAGCATTTT

D: TRBD1
size: -
V: TRBV28
J: TRBJ1-3
CDR3: CASSFGGTVDSGNTIYF
DNA: TGTGCCAGCAGTTTTGGCGGGACAGTCGACTCTGGAAACACCATATATTTT

D: -
size: -
V: TRBV7-3
J: TRBJ2-3
CDR3: CASSPYSTDTQYF
DNA: TGTGCCAGCAGCCCCTATAGCACAGATACGCAGTATTTT

D: -
size: -
V: TRBV19
J: TRBJ1-2
CDR3: CASSLVSAGGYGYTF
DNA: TGTGCCAGTAGTTTGGTGTCCGCGGGGGGCTATGGCTACACCTTC

D: TRBD1
size: -
V: TRBV6-2/TRBV6-3
J: TRBJ1-5
CDR3: CASSPDRGNQPQHF
DNA: TGTGCCAGCAGCCCGGACAGGGGCAATCAGCCCCAGCATTTT

D: -
size: -
V: TRBV7-3
J: TRBJ2-1
CDR3: CASSLGSYNEQFF
DNA: TGTGCCAGCAGCTTAGGGAGTTACAATGAGCAGTTCTTC

D: TRBD2
size: -
V: TRBV18
J: TRBJ2-2
CDR3: CASSPPAGVDTGELFF
DNA: TGTGCCAGCTCACCACCGGCGGGAGTAGACACCGGGGAGCTGTTTTTT

D: -
size: -
V: TRBV2
J: TRBJ1-2
CDR3: CASTPTPNYGYTF
DNA: TGTGCCAGCACCCCGACACCGAACTATGGCTACACCTTC

D: -
size: -
V: TRBV5-1
J: TRBJ1-2
CDR3: CASSLAAKLSNYGYTF
DNA: TGCGCCAGCAGCTTGGCCGCGAAGCTCTCTAACTATGGCTACACCTTC

D: -
size: -
V: TRBV11-2
J: TRBJ1-1
CDR3: CASVRLTAHTEAFF
DNA: TGTGCCAGCGTCCGCTTGACAGCGCACACTGAAGCTTTCTTT

D: -
size: once
V: TRBV6-5
J: TRBJ1-3
CDR3: CASSYDRGVGNTIYF
DNA: TGTGCCAGCAGTTACGATCGGGGTGTGGGAAACACCATATATTTT

D: TRBD2
size: -
V: TRBV7-6
J: TRBJ2-3
CDR3: CASSPSLGEGIGTQYF
DNA: TGTGCCAGCAGCCCCTCCTTGGGGGAGGGCATCGGTACGCAGTATTTT

D: -
size: -
V: TRBV7-9
J: TRBJ2-2
CDR3: CASSLSAGDTGELFF
DNA: TGTGCCAGCAGCCTCTCGGCAGGTGACACCGGGGAGCTGTTTTTT

D: TRBD1
size: -
V: TRBV9
J: TRBJ2-1
CDR3: CASSLGQQTYNEQFF
DNA: TGTGCCAGCAGCCTGGGACAGCAAACCTACAATGAGCAGTTCTTC

D: -
size: -
V: TRBV20-1
J: TRBJ2-3
CDR3: CSARDTERYF
DNA: TGCAGTGCTAGAGATACAGAAAGGTATTTT

D: -
size: -
V: TRBV10-3
J: TRBJ2-7
CDR3: CAITEGLGYEQYF
DNA: TGTGCCATCACGGAGGGGCTTGGGTACGAGCAGTACTTC

D: -
size: -
V: TRBV15
J: TRBJ1-2
CDR3: CATSRGASQNRYGYTF
DNA: TGTGCCACCAGCAGAGGGGCTTCTCAGAACAGATATGGCTACACCTTC

D: -
size: -
V: TRBV5-4
J: TRBJ1-1
CDR3: CASSLKGSKAFF
DNA: TGTGCCAGCAGCTTGAAGGGGTCGAAAGCTTTCTTT

D: TRBD1
size: -
V: TRBV2
J: TRBJ1-3
CDR3: CASTQGQGYASGNTIYF
DNA: TGTGCCAGCACCCAAGGACAGGGCTATGCGAGTGGAAACACCATATATTTT

D: -
size: once
V: TRBV6-6
J: TRBJ1-6
CDR3: CASSYGGGNNSPLHF
DNA: TGTGCCAGCAGTTACGGGGGAGGAAATAATTCACCCCTCCACTTT

D: TRBD1
size: -
V: TRBV7-8
J: TRBJ1-1
CDR3: CASSSGFGTGYYTEAFF
DNA: TGTGCCAGCAGCTCAGGTTTCGGGACAGGGTATTACACTGAAGCTTTCTTT

D: -
size: once
V: TRBV25-1
J: TRBJ2-1
CDR3: CASSDIKDRPYNEQFF
DNA: TGTGCCAGCAGTGACATCAAGGACAGACCCTACAATGAGCAGTTCTTC

D: -
size: -
V: TRBV12-3/TRBV12-4
J: TRBJ2-5
CDR3: CASREGAQETQYF
DNA: TGTGCCAGCAGGGAGGGAGCTCAAGAGACCCAGTACTTC

D: -
size: -
V: TRBV6-2/TRBV6-3
J: TRBJ2-5
CDR3: CASSLRRETQYF
DNA: TGTGCCAGCAGTTTGCGGCGGGAGACCCAGTACTTC

D: -
size: -
V: TRBV11-2
J: TRBJ2-1
CDR3: CASSPRLELLRNEQFF
DNA: TGTGCCAGCAGCCCGCGACTAGAGCTCCTCCGCAATGAGCAGTTCTTC

D: -
size: -
V: TRBV5-1
J: TRBJ2-6
CDR3: CASSFGTSTASGANVLTF
DNA: TGCGCCAGCAGCTTCGGGACTTCCACAGCCTCTGGGGCCAACGTCCTGACTTTC

D: -
size: -
V: TRBV4-2
J: TRBJ1-1
CDR3: CASSPRRGSNTEAFF
DNA: TGTGCCAGCAGCCCCAGAAGAGGGTCCAACACTGAAGCTTTCTTT

D: -
size: -
V: TRBV7-2
J: TRBJ1-4
CDR3: CASSLGRSEKLFF
DNA: TGTGCCAGCAGCTTAGGTCGTTCTGAAAAACTGTTTTTT

D: TRBD1
size: -
V: TRBV2
J: TRBJ2-3
CDR3: CASSEAGQGRDTDTQYF
DNA: TGTGCCAGCAGTGAAGCGGGACAGGGGCGAGACACAGATACGCAGTATTTT

D: TRBD2
size: -
V: TRBV4-3
J: TRBJ2-1
CDR3: CASSQEGTSGPTLFF
DNA: TGCGCCAGCAGCCAAGAGGGGACTAGCGGGCCAACCTTGTTCTTC

D: -
size: -
V: TRBV29-1
J: TRBJ2-2
CDR3: CSVSGISTGELFF
DNA: TGCAGCGTTTCAGGTATTTCGACCGGGGAGCTGTTTTTT

D: -
size: -
V: TRBV27
J: TRBJ1-6
CDR3: CASSSGLLSPLHF
DNA: TGTGCCAGCAGTTCTGGACTGTTGTCACCCCTCCACTTT

D: -
size: -
V: TRBV19
J: TRBJ1-5
CDR3: CASLALAASLNQPQHF
DNA: TGTGCCAGTTTGGCCCTGGCCGCCTCGCTCAATCAGCCCCAGCATTTT

D: -
size: -
V: TRBV18
J: TRBJ1-2
CDR3: CASSQHPGSFDGYTF
DNA: TGTGCCAGCTCCCAGCACCCGGGATCGTTCGATGGCTACACCTTC

D: -
size: -
V: TRBV28
J: TRBJ1-4
CDR3: CASSLSVRGAANEKLFF
DNA: TGTGCCAGCAGTTTATCAGTTCGGGGTGCAGCTAATGAAAAACTGTTTTTT

D: TRBD1
size: -
V: TRBV2
J: TRBJ1-2
CDR3: CASKWDRAMYGYTF
DNA: TGTGCCAGCAAATGGGACAGGGCGATGTATGGCTACACCTTC

D: TRBD1
size: -
V: TRBV19
J: TRBJ1-1
CDR3: CASTLGQASTEAFF
DNA: TGTGCCAGTACTCTGGGACAGGCGAGCACTGAAGCTTTCTTT

D: -
size: -
V: TRBV7-2
J: TRBJ1-5
CDR3: CASGSSGNQPQHF
DNA: TGTGCCAGCGGGAGCTCTGGCAATCAGCCCCAGCATTTT

D: TRBD1
size: -
V: TRBV5-1
J: TRBJ2-5
CDR3: CASSLEGTGGAETQYF
DNA: TGCGCCAGCAGCTTGGAGGGGACAGGGGGCGCGGAGACCCAGTACTTC